One sample yielded the 32 T cell receptor beta chains listed below, sequenced in a study of blood T cell repertoires in COVID-19. Repertoires were generated with immunoSEQ multiplex PCR, while TCRdb's copy carries only in-frame clones and drops some. This repertoire shows about 210,000 clones, approximately 75% found once; its top ten account for about 10%. The material sequenced was PBMCs or T cells enriched from blood (not recorded which). The origin of the receptors is a man aged 35 to 55 who had recovered from COVID-19.

The rearrangement links TRBV7-9 to TRBJ1-6; the match to TRBD1 covers 8 bases. Per germline, CDR1 SEHNR and CDR2 FQNEAQ (reference sequence). The CDR3 is made up of 15 amino acids. Unmatched junction bases numbered 6, after V lost 1 base and J lost 10 bases. CDR3 residues: CASSLVTGGDSPLHF. CDR3 nucleotide sequence: TGTGCCAGCAGCTTAGTCACAGGGGGTGACTCACCCCTCCACTTT.

This sequence joins TRBV4-1 and TRBJ2-1; 12 bases match TRBD2. V shed 0 bases, J shed 3 bases, and the junction held 9 bases outside the gene matches. The CDR3 runs to 19 residues. The germline CDR1 and CDR2 sequences are MGHRA and YSYEKL. Here the CDR3 DNA reads TGCGCCAGCAGCCAAGATGGGTCAGGACTAGCGGGACTCTACAATGAGCAGTTCTTC. As protein: CASSQDGSGLAGLYNEQFF.

The V gene is TRBV6-5, the J gene TRBJ2-2, with a weak D call TRBD2 (5 bases). The CDR3 runs to 15 residues. V was cut by 7 bases and J by 4 bases, with 16 bases left in between. Germline V lookup: CDR1 MNHEY, CDR2 SVGAGI. The CDR3 protein is CASTLTWAGTGELFF. CDR3 sequence (DNA): TGTGCCAGCACCCTTACGTGGGCGGGCACCGGGGAGCTGTTTTTT.

This clone was observed at least ten times. The chain recombines TRBV24-1 with TRBJ2-1; TRBD2 aligns across 7 bases. Germline loops: CDR1 KGHDR, CDR2 SFDVKD. Trimming removed 4 bases from V and 8 bases from J; junction bases left unmatched: 1. This CDR3 region has 12 residues. In nucleotides, the CDR3 is TGTGCCACCAGTGACGGGGGGTATGAGCAGTTCTTC. It yields the protein CATSDGGYEQFF.

Worth noting for this clone: The same CDR3 arises from other DNA sequences in this sample as well. The V and J genes are TRBV3-1 (or the pseudogene TRBV3-2) and TRBJ1-1; perhaps TRBD1 as D (6 bases). This CDR3 comprises 12 residues. The germline gives CDR1 LGHDT, CDR2 YNNKEL (reference sequence). Trimming removed 3 bases at V and 7 bases at J, with 9 bases between. As DNA, the CDR3 is TGTGCCAGCAGCCAGGCCAGGGGTGAAGCTTTCTTT. It is translated as CASSQARGEAFF.

The chain carries TRBV5-1 and TRBJ2-2; D remains ambiguous. Trimming took off 1 base at V and 4 bases at J, with 8 bases between the two ends. CDR1 is SGHRS and CDR2 is YFSETQ in the germline V gene. The length of the CDR3 is 14 residues. DNA for the CDR3: TGCGCCAGCAGCTTGAGAACGGTCACCGGGGAGCTGTTTTTT. It is translated as CASSLRTVTGELFF.

This clone has just a few counts. The chain combines TRBV7-9 with TRBJ2-7; 10 nucleotides align to TRBD2. This CDR3 comprises 14 residues. The ends lost 5 bases at V and 6 bases at J; junction bases unmatched: 7. Germline assignment: CDR1 SEHNR and CDR2 FQNEAQ (reference sequence). The CDR3 sequence: CASSELAGTPEQYF. In DNA, the CDR3 is TGTGCCAGCAGCGAACTAGCGGGAACTCCCGAGCAGTACTTC.

The chain employs TRBV5-1 and TRBJ2-3; 11 bases are shared with TRBD2. V lost 1 base and J lost 6; bases outside the gene matches: 10. CDR3 length: 17 residues. Germline CDR1 is SGHRS and CDR2 is YFSETQ. CDR3 sequence: CASSLFAASGGKDTQYF. The CDR3 DNA reads TGCGCCAGCAGCTTGTTCGCGGCTAGCGGGGGGAAGGATACGCAGTATTTT.

The chain carries TRBV6-2 or TRBV6-3 and TRBJ2-4; 10 positions match TRBD2. Germline lookup yields CDR1 MNHEY and CDR2 SVGEGT. The CDR3 is made up of 18 amino acids. The V segment lost 4 bases and the J segment 1 base; nucleotides outside the gene matches: 10. The CDR3 nucleotides read TGTGCCAGCAGTTTTGGACTAGCGGTGGGTCTGGCCAAAAACATTCAGTACTTC. Amino acids: CASSFGLAVGLAKNIQYF.

V and J are TRBV7-2 and TRBJ2-3; the D gene is possibly TRBD2 (5 bases). The V gene's germline CDR1 is SGHTA and CDR2 FQGNSA. Trimming stripped 8 bases from V and 3 bases from J, with 18 bases between. The CDR3 contains 15 residues. CDR3 bases: TGTGCCAGCTCCTCACGAGGGCCGAAGACAGATACGCAGTATTTT. As protein: CASSSRGPKTDTQYF.

This clone was seen a handful of times. The chain is built from TRBV5-3 and TRBJ2-5, with 11 bases that match TRBD2. TRBV5-3 is an open reading frame whose function is uncertain. The V and J ends lost 4 bases and 1 base, in that order; junction bases with no gene match: 12. The CDR3 totals 18 residues. CDR3: CARSVTTGTSGSQETQYF. The CDR3 nucleotides read TGTGCCAGAAGCGTTACTACCGGGACTAGCGGATCCCAAGAGACCCAGTACTTC.

The count of this clone is one. The rearrangement links TRBV2 to TRBJ2-1; the match to TRBD2 covers 11 bases. J lost 6 bases, V lost 3 bases, and 10 bases had no gene match. Per the germline V gene, CDR1 is SNHLY and CDR2 is FYNNEI. The length of the CDR3 is 17 residues. As DNA, the CDR3 is TGTGCCAGCAGTGACAGTCGTTTAACTAGCGGGGGCAATGAGCAGTTCTTC. Translating gives CASSDSRLTSGGNEQFF. The full variable domain, with the rest looked up from reference TRBV2 and TRBJ2-1, is EPEVTQTPSHQVTQMGQEVILRCVPISNHLYFYWYRQILGQKVEFLVSFYNNEISEKSEIFDDQFSVERPDGSNFTLKIRSTKLEDSAMYFCASSDSRLTSGGNEQFFGPGTRLTVL.

The chain couples TRBV7-9 to TRBJ2-3; the match to TRBD2 covers 15 bases. The V segment lost 4 bases and the J segment 4 bases; nucleotides outside the gene matches: 9. The CDR3 totals 18 residues. CDR1 SEHNR and CDR2 FQNEAQ come from the germline V gene (reference sequence). CDR3 protein: CASSSPGLAGGLADTQYF. The DNA for the CDR3 is TGTGCCAGCAGCTCACCGGGACTAGCGGGAGGTTTGGCAGATACGCAGTATTTT.

The chain combines TRBV3-1 (or the pseudogene TRBV3-2) with TRBJ2-1, with D tentatively TRBD1 (6 bases). Germline lookup yields CDR1 LGHDT and CDR2 YNNKEL (reference sequence). Trimming pared 0 bases from V and 6 bases from J, leaving 12 bases between. CDR3 length equals 15 residues. The CDR3 DNA reads TGTGCCAGCAGCCAAGACAGGGGCACGGTCAATGAGCAGTTCTTC. It specifies CASSQDRGTVNEQFF.

This clone showed up just a few times. The chain is built from TRBV12-5 and TRBJ2-1, with 10 bases lining up with TRBD2. CDR1 is LGHNT and CDR2 is FRNRAP in the germline V gene. After removal of 2 bases from V and 0 bases from J, the junction contained 10 bases not matched to a gene. The CDR3 loop spans 19 amino acids. CDR3 in amino acids: CASGLLRTSGPSSYNEQFF. The CDR3 DNA follows: TGTGCTAGTGGTTTGCTTCGGACTAGCGGACCCTCCTCCTACAATGAGCAGTTCTTC.

The chain combines TRBV18 with TRBJ1-1; 7 bases are shared with TRBD1. Per the germline V gene, CDR1 is KGHSH and CDR2 is LQKENI. The CDR3 consists of 15 residues. J lost 0 bases, V lost 1 base, and 2 bases had no gene match. The CDR3 reads CASSPQGALNTEAFF. DNA of the CDR3: TGTGCCAGCTCACCACAGGGGGCTCTGAACACTGAAGCTTTCTTT.

V usage is TRBV2 and J usage is TRBJ1-5; D remains ambiguous. Germline V gives CDR1 SNHLY, CDR2 FYNNEI. Trimming left V 3 bases short and J 2 bases short, with 14 bases between. The CDR3 contains 16 residues. The CDR3: CASSESWEAGNQPQHF. In DNA form, the CDR3 reads TGTGCCAGCAGTGAGTCTTGGGAGGCGGGCAATCAGCCCCAGCATTTT.

The chain joins TRBV7-9 to TRBJ1-4, with TRBD1 matching 8 bases. The CDR3 loop spans 16 amino acids. Unmatched junction bases numbered 13, after V lost 5 bases and J lost 8 bases. Germline V lookup: CDR1 SEHNR, CDR2 FQNEAQ (reference sequence). DNA of the CDR3: TGTGCCAGCAGCACCACCGCAGGGGGCTTAGGAGAAAAACTGTTTTTT. Amino acids: CASSTTAGGLGEKLFF.

The gene calls are TRBV20-1 and TRBJ2-2, with D maybe TRBD1 (5 bases). The CDR3 length is 16 residues. Germline V gene data show CDR1 as DFQATT and CDR2 as SNEGSKA (reference sequence). The ends were cut back, 3 bases at V and 6 bases at J, with 20 bases in the middle. DNA for the CDR3: TGCAGTGCTAGTAGGTCCAGGGCCAGACTCGCCGGGGAGCTGTTTTTT. This encodes CSASRSRARLAGELFF.

The J gene is TRBJ1-1, the V gene TRBV20-1; weak D call: TRBD1 (6 bases). The CDR3 has 12 residues. The germline gives CDR1 DFQATT, CDR2 SNEGSKA (reference sequence). V was shortened by 3 bases and J by 10 bases, with 15 bases between the two germline ends. CDR3 DNA sequence: TGCAGTGCTAGTTCCCGGACAGTAAGAGCTTTCTTT. Protein sequence: CSASSRTVRAFF.

This chain joins TRBV9 and TRBJ2-7, with TRBD2 matching over 9 bases. This CDR3 has 13 residues. Per the germline V gene, CDR1 is SGDLS and CDR2 is YYNGEE. Trimming at V came to 8 bases and at J to 2 bases, leaving 5 bases not matched to a gene. CDR3 loop: CARLTSGPYEQYF. Here the CDR3 DNA reads TGTGCCAGGCTGACTAGCGGACCCTACGAGCAGTACTTC.

The J gene is TRBJ1-1, the V gene TRBV5-1, with D maybe TRBD1 (5 bases). Germline V gene data show CDR1 as SGHRS and CDR2 as YFSETQ. The CDR3 covers 16 residues. Between the trimmed V and J ends, which lost 3 bases and 0 bases, there was a span of 15 bases. CDR3 region: CASSWGDGGMNTEAFF. In nucleotides, the CDR3 is TGCGCCAGCAGCTGGGGGGACGGTGGCATGAACACTGAAGCTTTCTTT. The whole variable domain, filled in from reference TRBV5-1 and TRBJ1-1, reads KAGVTQTPRYLIKTRGQQVTLSCSPISGHRSVSWYQQTPGQGLQFLFEYFSETQRNKGNFPGRFSGRQFSNSRSEMNVSTLELGDSALYLCASSWGDGGMNTEAFFGQGTRLTVV.

The chain uses TRBV25-1 and TRBJ1-1; possibly TRBD1 for D (5 bases). Germline V CDR1 and CDR2: MGHDK, SYGVNS. The CDR3 is 14 amino acids. V shed 7 bases and J shed 0 bases, with 12 bases lying between them. The CDR3 reads CASTRTGMNTEAFF. The CDR3 nucleotides read TGTGCCAGCACCAGAACAGGAATGAACACTGAAGCTTTCTTT. The full variable domain, completed using reference TRBV25-1 and TRBJ1-1, is EADIYQTPRYLVIGTGKKITLECSQTMGHDKMYWYQQDPGMELHLIHYSYGVNSTEKGDLSSESTVSRIRTEHFPLTLESARPSHTSQYLCASTRTGMNTEAFFGQGTRLTVV.

This sequence joins TRBV5-1 and TRBJ2-5; 7 bases align to TRBD2. CDR1 and CDR2 (germline): SGHRS, YFSETQ. The CDR3 has 17 residues. The V segment lost 0 bases and the J segment 2 bases; nucleotides outside the gene matches: 10. The CDR3, as DNA: TGCGCCAGCAGCTTGGGAGCGGGACGGCCACTTCAAGAGACCCAGTACTTC. It encodes CASSLGAGRPLQETQYF.

The genes are TRBV23-1 and TRBJ2-7; D possibly corresponds to TRBD2 (6 bases). TRBV23-1 is an ORF, and what it does is uncertain. The V and J ends lost 5 bases and 4 bases respectively, with 15 bases between them. The CDR3 sequence is 14 residues long. In DNA form, the CDR3 reads TGCGCCAGCAGTTCCCGGGAGAGGCCTTACGAGCAGTACTTC. This sequence encodes CASSSRERPYEQYF.

The chain joins TRBV2 to TRBJ2-5, with D hard to call. CDR1 is SNHLY and CDR2 is FYNNEI in the germline V gene. V lost 2 bases to trimming and J lost 1 base, with 14 bases between them. This CDR3 comprises 16 residues. The CDR3 sequence is CASSEFIPAIQETQYF. CDR3 bases: TGTGCCAGCAGTGAATTTATTCCCGCGATCCAAGAGACCCAGTACTTC.

The chain combines TRBV3-1 (or the pseudogene TRBV3-2) with TRBJ2-7; 8 bases map to TRBD2. The CDR3 has 13 amino acids. The V gene end was trimmed by 4 bases and the J gene end by 5 bases; junction bases not matched to a gene: 4. CDR1 is LGHDT, CDR2 YNNKEL, per germline (reference sequence). The CDR3 DNA sequence: TGTGCCAGCAGCCGCGGGACTAGGGACGAGCAGTACTTC. Amino acid sequence: CASSRGTRDEQYF.

The chain has TRBV19 and TRBJ2-4; 7 nucleotides match TRBD1. Germline V gives CDR1 LNHDA, CDR2 SQIVND (reference sequence). Trimming at V came to 3 bases and at J to 1 base, leaving 0 bases not matched to a gene. The CDR3 is 14 residues long. CDR3 nucleotide sequence: TGTGCCAGTAGTATGGGACAGGCCAAAAACATTCAGTACTTC. Its translation: CASSMGQAKNIQYF.

The chain uses TRBV11-2 and TRBJ2-7, with 7 bases that match TRBD1. The CDR3 extends over 14 amino acids. Germline CDR1 is SGHAT and CDR2 is FQNNGV. Germline trimming cut 5 bases from V and 1 base from J; bases unmatched to any gene: 5. As DNA, the CDR3 is TGTGCCAGCAGCCGACAGGGTTTATCCTACGAGCAGTACTTC. Amino acids: CASSRQGLSYEQYF.

The genes are TRBV2 and TRBJ1-3; TRBD1 might be the D (6 bases). The germline CDR1 and CDR2 sequences are SNHLY and FYNNEI. The CDR3 is 18 amino acids. The V end was cut by 2 bases, the J end by 3 bases, with 20 bases between. DNA for the CDR3: TGTGCCAGCAGTGAAACCCCCGGGGGGGGCGCGGGTGGAAACACCATATATTTT. This translates into CASSETPGGGAGGNTIYF.

In this sample, this clone turned up a few times. J is TRBJ2-3 and V is TRBV7-7, with 10 positions matching TRBD2. Germline CDR1 and CDR2: SSHAT and FNYEAQ (reference sequence). Germline trimming cut 1 base from V and 5 bases from J; bases unmatched to any gene: 6. The CDR3 consists of 16 residues. The CDR3 nucleotides are TGTGCCAGCAGCTTAGGGCTAGCGGGGGCCGGAGATACGCAGTATTTT. It is translated as CASSLGLAGAGDTQYF.

The chain couples TRBV7-9 to TRBJ2-6, with a tentative D call TRBD1 (5 bases). Germline values: CDR1 SEHNR, CDR2 FQNEAQ (reference sequence). Trimming left V 1 base short and J 7 bases short, with 17 bases between. The CDR3 has 17 amino acids. CDR3 coding DNA: TGTGCCAGCAGCTTAGGATTCCAGGGCTTAGTAGCCAACGTCCTGACTTTC. Its protein product is CASSLGFQGLVANVLTF.